This T cell receptor beta chain came from a study of blood T cell repertoires in COVID-19. This table comes from immunoSEQ multiplex PCR, and its TCRdb copy is limited to in-frame clones, with some not included. There are fewer than 200,000 clones in the sample; approximately 87% occur only once, and 4.4% lies in the top ten. The CDR3 spans 14 residues. Between the trimmed V and J ends, which lost 7 bases and 0 bases, there was a span of 10 bases. Germline V gene lookup returns CDR1 LGHNT and CDR2 FRNRAP. This clone was seen only a few times. Those who participated ranged in age from roughly 18 to 89 years and resided in under 25 US areas.

The specimen sequenced was PBMCs or T cells enriched from blood (not recorded which). The genes are TRBV12-5 and TRBJ1-5; tentatively, D is TRBD1 (5 bases). The clonotype originates from a woman in her forties or fifties who had recovered from COVID-19. The CDR3 here is CASAEGLSNQPQHF. CDR3 bases: TGTGCTAGTGCTGAGGGACTTAGCAATCAGCCCCAGCATTTT.